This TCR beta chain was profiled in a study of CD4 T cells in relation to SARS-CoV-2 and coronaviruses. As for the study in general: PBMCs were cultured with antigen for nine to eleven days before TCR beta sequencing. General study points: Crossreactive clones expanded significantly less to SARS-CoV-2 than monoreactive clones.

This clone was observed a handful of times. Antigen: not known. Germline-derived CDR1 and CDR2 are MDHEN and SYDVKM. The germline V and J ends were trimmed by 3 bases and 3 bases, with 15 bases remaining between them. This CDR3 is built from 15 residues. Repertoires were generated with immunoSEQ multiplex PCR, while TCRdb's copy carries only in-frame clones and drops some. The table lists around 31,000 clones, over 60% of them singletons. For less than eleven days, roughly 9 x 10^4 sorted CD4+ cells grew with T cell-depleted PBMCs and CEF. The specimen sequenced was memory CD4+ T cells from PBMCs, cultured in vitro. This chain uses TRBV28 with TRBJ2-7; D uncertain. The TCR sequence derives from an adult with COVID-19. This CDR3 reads CASSFQGSPNYEQYF. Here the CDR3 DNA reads TGTGCCAGCAGTTTTCAAGGGTCACCTAACTACGAGCAGTACTTC. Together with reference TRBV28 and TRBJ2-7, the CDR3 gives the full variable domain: DVKVTQSSRYLVKRTGEKVFLECVQDMDHENMFWYRQDPGLGLRLIYFSYDVKMKEKGDIPEGYSVSREKKERFSLILESASTNQTSMYLCASSFQGSPNYEQYFGPGTRLTVT.